These 27 T cell receptor beta chains originate from one sample sequenced in a study of blood T cell repertoires in COVID-19 (dated by TCRdb to 2018 to 2021). Libraries were prepared through the immunoSEQ multiplex PCR assay. This immuneACCESS table, as held by TCRdb, lists in-frame sequences with V and J called but not all clones. Of the missing ones, under half trace to an unresolved V gene in checked studies; the others have no known cause. The sample table holds around 150,000 clones, of which approximately 80% were seen once. 5% to 7.5% of the sample is held by the ten biggest clonotypes. Sequenced material: peripheral blood. The receptors were gathered from a human donor in a cohort sampled during active COVID-19.

This chain connects TRBV2 to TRBJ2-7; D not resolved. The CDR3 consists of 10 residues. The germline V gene encodes CDR1 SNHLY and CDR2 FYNNEI. V was shortened by 4 bases and J by 6 bases, with 4 bases between the two germline ends. The CDR3 DNA follows: TGTGCCAGCAGTGCCTCCGAGCAGTACTTC. This gives the protein CASSASEQYF.

V is TRBV7-3 and J is TRBJ1-3; a possible D gene is TRBD1 (6 bases). V lost 5 bases and J 2 bases, leaving 16 bases between the germline ends. This CDR3 region has 16 residues. Germline V lookup: CDR1 SGHTA, CDR2 FQGTGA. CDR3 residues: CASSLIGGSPGNTIYF. As DNA, the CDR3 is TGTGCCAGCAGCCTAATAGGGGGATCTCCTGGAAACACCATATATTTT.

V is TRBV7-3 and J is TRBJ2-2, with 7 positions matching TRBD1. Germline CDR1 and CDR2: SGHTA and FQGTGA. Trimming at V came to 2 bases and at J to 3 bases, leaving 9 bases not matched to a gene. The CDR3 runs 17 residues. CDR3 sequence: CASSLSQTGLDTGELFF. In nucleotides, the CDR3 is TGTGCCAGCAGCTTATCACAGACAGGGCTCGACACCGGGGAGCTGTTTTTT. The complete variable domain, with remaining parts taken from reference TRBV7-3 and TRBJ2-2, reads GAGVSQTPSNKVTEKGKYVELRCDPISGHTALYWYRQSLGQGPEFLIYFQGTGAADDSGLPNDRFFAVRPEGSVSTLKIQRTERGDSAVYLCASSLSQTGLDTGELFFGEGSRLTVL.

The CDR3 sequence: CASSLSPKPDPGNTIYF. For the CDR3, the DNA is TGTGCCAGCAGTTTATCGCCTAAACCCGATCCTGGAAACACCATATATTTT. The rearrangement links TRBV27 to TRBJ1-3; D is unresolved. V lost 0 bases, J lost 2 bases, and 14 bases lay in between. The CDR3 has 17 residues. Germline V gene lookup returns CDR1 MNHEY and CDR2 SMNVEV (reference sequence).

The V call is TRBV7-9, the J call TRBJ2-1; 11 positions agree with TRBD2. Germline CDR1 is SEHNR and CDR2 is FQNEAQ (reference sequence). V shed 5 bases and J 8 bases; nucleotides not matched to a gene: 11. The CDR3 extends over 16 amino acids. CDR3 bases: TGTGCCAGCAGCCACTATGGTAGCGGGGGGGCTTATGAGCAGTTCTTC. Translated, it gives CASSHYGSGGAYEQFF.

This clone was detected once. V usage is TRBV19 and J usage is TRBJ1-1; possibly TRBD1 for D (5 bases). CDR1 LNHDA and CDR2 SQIVND come from the germline V gene (reference sequence). The CDR3 is 16 amino acids. The germline V and J ends were trimmed by 7 bases and 2 bases, with 20 bases remaining between them. The CDR3 DNA follows: TGTGCCAGTACCACTGGGTGGGGACTCAAAAACACTGAAGCTTTCTTT. As protein: CASTTGWGLKNTEAFF.

The chain joins TRBV5-1 to TRBJ1-4, with TRBD1 matching over 11 bases. Germline loops: CDR1 SGHRS, CDR2 YFSETQ. V shed 4 bases, J shed 8 bases, and the junction held 10 bases outside the gene matches. This CDR3 contains 16 residues. This chain's CDR3 is CASSGQGAGSLEKLFF. In DNA form, the CDR3 reads TGCGCCAGCAGCGGACAGGGGGCTGGTTCATTGGAAAAACTGTTTTTT.

The gene calls are TRBV19 and TRBJ2-2, with D maybe TRBD2 (7 bases). There are 14 residues in the CDR3. Germline V gives CDR1 LNHDA, CDR2 SQIVND (reference sequence). Trimming removed 6 bases from V and 3 bases from J, with 11 bases in between. CDR3 sequence (DNA): TGTGCCAGTAGGGGCGGGGGCCACACCGGGGAGCTGTTTTTT. Its translation: CASRGGGHTGELFF.

This chain connects TRBV19 to TRBJ1-2; 10 nucleotides line up with TRBD1. Trimming cost V 9 bases and J 7 bases; bases outside gene matches: 5. The CDR3 has 12 amino acids. Germline loops: CDR1 LNHDA, CDR2 SQIVND (reference sequence). The DNA for the CDR3 is TGTGCCAGCACGACAGGGGGCGGTGGCTACACCTTC. This sequence encodes CASTTGGGGYTF.

V gene TRBV27 combines with J gene TRBJ1-2; tentative D call: TRBD1 (5 bases). V was clipped by 2 bases and J by 8 bases, with 12 bases between them. CDR3 length equals 13 residues. Per the germline V gene, CDR1 is MNHEY and CDR2 is SMNVEV (reference sequence). CDR3 in amino acids: CASSLRAGVGYTF. In DNA, the CDR3 is TGTGCCAGCAGTTTACGGGCGGGGGTAGGCTACACCTTC.

The J gene is TRBJ2-1, the V gene TRBV4-3; no clear D. This CDR3 has 15 residues. V was trimmed by 1 base and J by 3 bases, leaving 10 bases between them. Germline V lookup: CDR1 LGHNA, CDR2 YSLEER. The DNA for the CDR3 is TGCGCCAGCAGCCAAGGTAATAGCTTCTACAATGAGCAGTTCTTC. Its protein product is CASSQGNSFYNEQFF.

The chain links TRBV7-8 to TRBJ2-7; 12 bases are shared with TRBD1. The CDR3 has 17 residues. Trimming removed 1 base from V and 4 bases from J; junction bases left unmatched: 8. Germline lookup yields CDR1 SGHVS and CDR2 FQNEAQ. CDR3: CASSLVVGQGAGYEQYF. As DNA, the CDR3 is TGTGCCAGCAGCTTAGTTGTGGGACAGGGGGCCGGGTACGAGCAGTACTTC.

The V gene is TRBV4-1, the J gene TRBJ1-2; D might be TRBD1 (6 bases). This CDR3 region has 16 residues. V gave up 3 bases and J gave up 0 bases, with 14 bases separating them. Germline assignment: CDR1 MGHRA and CDR2 YSYEKL. The CDR3 DNA sequence: TGCGCCAGCAGCCACCTACAGGGTTCACCTAACTATGGCTACACCTTC. Residues: CASSHLQGSPNYGYTF.

J is TRBJ2-1 and V is TRBV3-1 (or the pseudogene TRBV3-2), with D possibly being TRBD1 (6 bases). The CDR3 covers 17 residues. V shed 0 bases and J shed 8 bases, with 20 bases lying between them. Germline CDR1 and CDR2: LGHDT and YNNKEL (reference sequence). The CDR3 spells CASSQDGQGWRQDEQFF. DNA of the CDR3: TGTGCCAGCAGCCAAGATGGGCAGGGGTGGAGACAGGATGAGCAGTTCTTC.

V gene TRBV19 combines with J gene TRBJ2-1; TRBD1 matches at 9 bases. V shed 10 bases and J 8 bases; nucleotides not matched to a gene: 12. Germline-derived CDR1 and CDR2 are LNHDA and SQIVND (reference sequence). CDR3 length: 14 residues. CDR3 protein: CATTTGGNVYEQFF. Written as DNA, the CDR3 is TGTGCCACCACCACAGGGGGCAACGTCTATGAGCAGTTCTTC.

The V call is TRBV19, the J call TRBJ2-1, with 15 positions matching TRBD2. This CDR3 comprises 16 residues. After removal of 5 bases from V and 14 bases from J, the junction contained 13 bases not matched to a gene. The germline V gene encodes CDR1 LNHDA and CDR2 SQIVND (reference sequence). CDR3: CASSVSVTRTSGGEFF. As DNA, the CDR3 is TGTGCCAGTAGTGTCTCAGTCACCCGGACTAGCGGGGGGGAGTTCTTC.

The genes are TRBV6-5 and TRBJ2-7; 7 bases are a match to TRBD1. Unmatched junction bases numbered 8, after V lost 10 bases and J lost 5 bases. The CDR3 is made up of 12 amino acids. The germline V gene encodes CDR1 MNHEY and CDR2 SVGAGI. The CDR3 protein is CATLGTAHEQYF. As DNA, the CDR3 is TGTGCCACCCTAGGGACAGCCCACGAGCAGTACTTC.

The CDR3 region is CASSADSGGAYNEQFF. The CDR3 DNA is TGTGCCAGCAGCGCAGACAGCGGGGGGGCCTACAATGAGCAGTTCTTC. The genes are TRBV7-2 and TRBJ2-1; 10 bases are shared with TRBD2. The germline V gene encodes CDR1 SGHTA and CDR2 FQGNSA. This CDR3 comprises 16 residues. V shed 5 bases and J 2 bases; nucleotides not matched to a gene: 6.

Here the CDR3 reads CASSLIPGTGYYEQYF. CDR3 DNA: TGCGCCAGCAGCTTGATCCCCGGGACAGGGTACTACGAGCAGTACTTC. The rearrangement uses TRBV5-1 and TRBJ2-7, with TRBD1 matching 9 bases. Trimming at V came to 1 base and at J to 3 bases, leaving 8 bases not matched to a gene. This CDR3 region has 16 residues. CDR1 and CDR2 (germline): SGHRS, YFSETQ.

The gene calls are TRBV19 and TRBJ1-2, with a possible D match to TRBD1 (5 bases). The length of the CDR3 is 16 residues. Germline V lookup: CDR1 LNHDA, CDR2 SQIVND (reference sequence). The V end lost 5 bases, the J end lost 4 bases, and 20 bases lay between the germline ends. CDR3: CASSYPLGGSSYGYTF. The CDR3 nucleotides read TGTGCCAGTAGTTATCCCTTGGGGGGGTCGAGCTATGGCTACACCTTC.

The chain couples TRBV6-2 or TRBV6-3 to TRBJ1-3; the D is unclear. This CDR3 comprises 15 residues. V shed 5 bases and J shed 0 bases, with 11 bases lying between them. The germline V gene encodes CDR1 MNHEY and CDR2 SVGEGT. CDR3 loop: CASSPQRSSGNTIYF. As DNA, the CDR3 is TGTGCCAGCAGTCCCCAACGGAGCTCTGGAAACACCATATATTTT.

This sequence joins TRBV7-9 and TRBJ2-7; D is unclear. Trimming took 5 bases from V and 2 from J, leaving 4 bases between them. This CDR3 has 11 residues. The germline V gene encodes CDR1 SEHNR and CDR2 FQNEAQ (reference sequence). The chain's CDR3 is CASSRTYEQYF. The CDR3 DNA reads TGTGCCAGCAGCCGTACCTACGAGCAGTACTTC.

The J gene is TRBJ2-5, the V gene TRBV5-4; 8 positions agree with TRBD1. Germline CDR1 SGHNT, CDR2 YYREEE (reference sequence). CDR3 length: 15 residues. Trimming at V came to 4 bases and at J to 4 bases, leaving 9 bases not matched to a gene. In nucleotides, the CDR3 is TGTGCCAGCAGCCCGGGACAGGCGAGGTTAGAGACCCAGTACTTC. Amino acid sequence: CASSPGQARLETQYF.

The chain recombines TRBV12-5 with TRBJ2-3; 7 bases align to TRBD2. The CDR3 is made up of 16 amino acids. Per the germline V gene, CDR1 is LGHNT and CDR2 is FRNRAP. Trimming cost V 2 bases and J 0 bases; bases outside gene matches: 5. CDR3: CASGLLWGGSTDTQYF. The CDR3 DNA is TGTGCTAGTGGTTTGTTATGGGGGGGAAGCACAGATACGCAGTATTTT.

This clone was seen a handful of times. The rearrangement links TRBV7-9 to TRBJ1-2; D is perhaps TRBD1 (5 bases). In germline, CDR1 is SEHNR, CDR2 FQNEAQ (reference sequence). With 1 base removed from V and 4 bases from J, the gap between germline ends came to 7 bases. The CDR3 covers 13 residues. The CDR3 DNA reads TGTGCCAGCAGCTTAGGACAGCCCTATGGCTACACCTTC. Protein: CASSLGQPYGYTF. The full variable domain, completed using reference TRBV7-9 and TRBJ1-2, is DTGVSQNPRHKITKRGQNVTFRCDPISEHNRLYWYRQTLGQGPEFLTYFQNEAQLEKSRLLSDRFSAERPKGSFSTLEIQRTEQGDSAMYLCASSLGQPYGYTFGSGTRLTVV.

CDR3 residues: CASSSQRGAQETQYF. The CDR3 DNA follows: TGTGCCAGCAGCTCCCAGCGGGGGGCTCAAGAGACCCAGTACTTC. J is TRBJ2-5 and V is TRBV7-2, with TRBD2 matching over 9 bases. V lost 4 bases and J lost 2; bases outside the gene matches: 5. The CDR3 contains 15 residues. Looked up from germline, CDR1 is SGHTA and CDR2 is FQGNSA.

The chain employs TRBV9 and TRBJ2-5; TRBD2 matches 11 bases. Germline V gives CDR1 SGDLS, CDR2 YYNGEE. The V segment lost 3 bases and the J segment 5 bases; nucleotides outside the gene matches: 6. The CDR3 runs 15 residues. The DNA for the CDR3 is TGTGCCAGCAGCGCCACTAGCGGGGGTTGGGAGACCCAGTACTTC. It yields the protein CASSATSGGWETQYF. Using reference TRBV9 and TRBJ2-5 for the parts outside the CDR3, the full variable domain is DSGVTQTPKHLITATGQRVTLRCSPRSGDLSVYWYQQSLDQGLQFLIQYYNGEERAKGNILERFSAQQFPDLHSELNLSSLELGDSALYFCASSATSGGWETQYFGPGTRLLVL.